The 22 T cell receptor beta chains listed next were all sequenced from one sample in a study of chemoradiotherapy in HPV16-positive cancers. Libraries were prepared by immunoSEQ multiplex PCR; TCRdb keeps only in-frame clonotypes and omits some of them. This table has around 20,000 clones, 70% to 90% appearing once. The sample in question was blood, obtained from a patient who underwent chemoradiotherapy. The receptors come from a human donor with HPV-associated anogenital cancer.

CDR3 sequence (DNA): TGTGCCTGGAGTTGGACTCGGAGCACAGATACGCAGTATTTT. Translated: CAWSWTRSTDTQYF. The chain joins TRBV30 to TRBJ2-3; TRBD2 is a possible D gene (5 bases). The CDR3 is 14 amino acids. The V gene lost 2 bases and the J gene lost 0 bases, with 9 bases spanning the gap. Germline CDR1 GTSNPN, CDR2 SVGIG (reference sequence).

V usage is TRBV19 and J usage is TRBJ2-1; D uncertain. Trimming left V 1 base short and J 0 bases short, with 19 bases between. CDR1 and CDR2 from the germline V gene are LNHDA and SQIVND (reference sequence). This CDR3 region has 19 residues. The CDR3 nucleotides read TGTGCCAGTAGTATAGGTGCCGGCGGCCTTGTTGGCTCCTACAATGAGCAGTTCTTC. The encoded protein is CASSIGAGGLVGSYNEQFF. The complete variable domain, with remaining parts taken from reference TRBV19 and TRBJ2-1, reads DGGITQSPKYLFRKEGQNVTLSCEQNLNHDAMYWYRQDPGQGLRLIYYSQIVNDFQKGDIAEGYSVSREKKESFPLTVTSAQKNPTAFYLCASSIGAGGLVGSYNEQFFGPGTRLTVL.

A single count supports this clone. The chain has TRBV2 and TRBJ1-2; D uncertain. The V end lost 7 bases, the J end lost 0 bases, and 21 bases lay between the germline ends. The CDR3 has 17 residues. The germline gives CDR1 SNHLY, CDR2 FYNNEI. CDR3 sequence (DNA): TGTGCCAGCACTCGAAGGTGGGGAGACACTACTAACTATGGCTACACCTTC. Amino acid sequence: CASTRRWGDTTNYGYTF.

The chain carries TRBV6-5 and TRBJ1-2; the match to TRBD1 covers 10 bases. Losses at the gene ends were 6 bases for V and 6 bases for J; bases not matched to a gene: 4. Germline CDR1 MNHEY, CDR2 SVGAGI. The CDR3 is made up of 13 amino acids. The CDR3 DNA follows: TGTGCCAGCAGCATGACAGGGGGCGATGGCTACACCTTC. This codes for CASSMTGGDGYTF.

V usage is TRBV23-1 and J usage is TRBJ2-7; D is undetermined. TRBV23-1 is treated as an ORF (open reading frame) with a function not yet certain. CDR3 length equals 13 residues. Deletions cut 0 bases from V and 1 base from J, with 4 bases between. The CDR3 here is CASSQSGSYEQYV. CDR3 nucleotide sequence: TGCGCCAGCAGTCAATCGGGGTCCTACGAGCAGTACGTC.

This sequence joins TRBV6-1 and TRBJ2-5, with D unclear. Germline V gene lookup returns CDR1 MNHNS and CDR2 SASEGT. Trimming cost V 1 base and J 0 bases, with 9 bases left between them. This CDR3 is 15 amino acids long. This chain's CDR3 is CASSEDTWYQETQYF. CDR3 nucleotides: TGTGCCAGCAGTGAAGACACCTGGTACCAAGAGACCCAGTACTTC.

The CDR3 spells CASSGDWGTEAFF. CDR3 in DNA: TGTGCCAGCAGTGGGGACTGGGGGACTGAAGCTTTCTTT. V and J are TRBV25-1 and TRBJ1-1; possibly TRBD1 for D (5 bases). Germline CDR1 and CDR2: MGHDK and SYGVNS. The CDR3 runs 13 residues. Trimming took 4 bases from V and 5 from J, leaving 11 bases between them.

The rearrangement uses TRBV6-1 and TRBJ1-5; D is undetermined. The germline V gene encodes CDR1 MNHNS and CDR2 SASEGT. The V end lost 3 bases, the J end lost 8 bases, and 14 bases lay between the germline ends. This CDR3 region has 14 residues. CDR3 protein: CASSEPADLEPQHF. Written as DNA, the CDR3 is TGTGCCAGCAGTGAGCCCGCGGATCTGGAGCCCCAGCATTTT.

The chain combines TRBV25-1 with TRBJ1-1, with D hard to call. V lost 7 bases and J lost 5, with 11 bases in between. Germline-derived CDR1 and CDR2 are MGHDK and SYGVNS. There are 12 residues in the CDR3. DNA for the CDR3: TGTGCCAGCATTGGGGATAGGACTGAAGCTTTCTTT. Amino acids: CASIGDRTEAFF. Full variable domain (remainder filled in from reference TRBV25-1 and TRBJ1-1): EADIYQTPRYLVIGTGKKITLECSQTMGHDKMYWYQQDPGMELHLIHYSYGVNSTEKGDLSSESTVSRIRTEHFPLTLESARPSHTSQYLCASIGDRTEAFFGQGTRLTVV.

This chain joins TRBV5-6 and TRBJ2-2; 7 nucleotides match TRBD2. Per germline, CDR1 SGHDT and CDR2 YYEEEE. Unmatched junction bases numbered 4, after V lost 5 bases and J lost 3 bases. This CDR3 is 14 amino acids long. The CDR3 nucleotides read TGTGCCAGCAGGGTGGGGGGGGACACCGGGGAGCTGTTTTTT. Protein sequence: CASRVGGDTGELFF. Combining the CDR3 with reference TRBV5-6 and TRBJ2-2 gives the whole variable domain DAGVTQSPTHLIKTRGQQVTLRCSPKSGHDTVSWYQQALGQGPQFIFQYYEEEERQRGNFPDRFSGHQFPNYSSELNVNALLLGDSALYLCASRVGGDTGELFFGEGSRLTVL.

J is TRBJ1-2 and V is TRBV19, with D tentatively TRBD1 (5 bases). This CDR3 has 14 residues. CDR1 is LNHDA and CDR2 is SQIVND in the germline V gene (reference sequence). The germline V and J ends were trimmed by 1 base and 7 bases, with 13 bases remaining between them. This chain's CDR3 is CASSIARVEAGYTF. The CDR3 DNA reads TGTGCCAGTAGTATAGCCAGGGTCGAAGCTGGCTACACCTTC.

The V and J genes are TRBV6-5 and TRBJ1-6; 7 bases align to TRBD1. J lost 10 bases, V lost 6 bases, and 6 bases had no gene match. This CDR3 region has 13 residues. CDR1 and CDR2 (germline): MNHEY, SVGAGI. The CDR3 sequence: CASSPTGISPLHF. The CDR3, as DNA: TGTGCCAGCAGCCCGACAGGGATCTCACCCCTCCACTTT.

This rearrangement joins TRBV18 to TRBJ2-1; 12 bases fit TRBD2. Germline lookup yields CDR1 KGHSH and CDR2 LQKENI. This CDR3 has 18 amino acids. The junction had 10 bases not matched to a gene; V was cut back by 1 base and J by 6 bases. For the CDR3, the DNA is TGTGCCAGCTCACCACGCCCTAGCGGGGGGGCTCCTCGCAATGAGCAGTTCTTC. Amino acids: CASSPRPSGGAPRNEQFF. Based on the CDR3 plus reference TRBV18 and TRBJ2-1, the full variable domain is NAGVMQNPRHLVRRRGQEARLRCSPMKGHSHVYWYRQLPEEGLKFMVYLQKENIIDESGMPKERFSAEFPKEGPSILRIQQVVRGDSAAYFCASSPRPSGGAPRNEQFFGPGTRLTVL.

The CDR3 bases are TGCGCCAGCAGCTTGGAGGGGGAGGCCTATGGCTACACCTTC. This gives the protein CASSLEGEAYGYTF. The J gene is TRBJ1-2, the V gene TRBV5-1; weak D call: TRBD1 (6 bases). Germline CDR1 and CDR2: SGHRS and YFSETQ. Trimming stripped 0 bases from V and 4 bases from J, with 10 bases between. The CDR3 contains 14 residues.

V is TRBV7-8 and J is TRBJ1-3, with a weak D call TRBD1 (6 bases). This CDR3 comprises 13 residues. Trimming removed 5 bases from V and 4 bases from J, with 9 bases in between. Germline V gene data show CDR1 as SGHVS and CDR2 as FQNEAQ. The CDR3 region is CASSVGQGNTIYF. The CDR3 nucleotides read TGTGCCAGCAGCGTCGGACAGGGAAACACCATATATTTT.

This sequence joins TRBV5-6 and TRBJ1-5, with D unresolved. Germline lookup yields CDR1 SGHDT and CDR2 YYEEEE. This CDR3 is 14 amino acids long. The ends were cut back, 1 base at V and 6 bases at J, with 11 bases in the middle. The CDR3 coding sequence is TGTGCCAGCAGCTTGATGAGGGCGGTTCAGCCCCAGCATTTT. This encodes CASSLMRAVQPQHF.

The rearrangement uses TRBV28 and TRBJ1-5, with no clear D. The CDR3 consists of 13 residues. In germline, CDR1 is MDHEN, CDR2 SYDVKM. V lost 1 base to trimming and J lost 7 bases, with 8 bases between them. CDR3 sequence (DNA): TGTGCCAGCAGTTTATCCTTGGGGCAGCCCCAGCATTTT. It codes for CASSLSLGQPQHF.

The V gene is TRBV9, the J gene TRBJ2-3; either TRBD1 or TRBD2 may supply D (5 bases each). The CDR3 covers 15 residues. Germline V CDR1 and CDR2: SGDLS, YYNGEE. The germline V and J ends were trimmed by 1 base and 7 bases, with 16 bases remaining between them. The CDR3 coding sequence is TGTGCCAGCAGCGTACGCCTGGGGCCGGGGAATACGCAGTATTTT. This encodes CASSVRLGPGNTQYF. The complete variable domain, with remaining parts taken from reference TRBV9 and TRBJ2-3, reads DSGVTQTPKHLITATGQRVTLRCSPRSGDLSVYWYQQSLDQGLQFLIQYYNGEERAKGNILERFSAQQFPDLHSELNLSSLELGDSALYFCASSVRLGPGNTQYFGPGTRLTVL.

This chain uses TRBV5-6 with TRBJ2-4; D not certain. The CDR3 loop spans 14 amino acids. Per the germline V gene, CDR1 is SGHDT and CDR2 is YYEEEE. Trimming took 0 bases from V and 0 from J, leaving 4 bases between them. The CDR3 region is CASSLGGAKNIQYF. The CDR3 DNA reads as TGTGCCAGCAGCTTGGGGGGAGCCAAAAACATTCAGTACTTC.

This sequence joins TRBV19 and TRBJ1-5; D might be TRBD1 (5 bases). The CDR3 totals 15 residues. Germline-derived CDR1 and CDR2 are LNHDA and SQIVND (reference sequence). V was pared by 9 bases and J by 1 base, with 16 bases between. The chain's CDR3 is CASQLQWGSNQPQHF. CDR3 nucleotides: TGTGCCAGCCAGTTACAGTGGGGGAGCAATCAGCCCCAGCATTTT. Drawing the rest from reference TRBV19 and TRBJ1-5, the complete variable domain is DGGITQSPKYLFRKEGQNVTLSCEQNLNHDAMYWYRQDPGQGLRLIYYSQIVNDFQKGDIAEGYSVSREKKESFPLTVTSAQKNPTAFYLCASQLQWGSNQPQHFGDGTRLSIL.

This CDR3 reads CASSRDSNYGYTF. The DNA of the CDR3 is TGTGCCAGCAGTCGGGACAGTAACTATGGCTACACCTTC. The V gene is TRBV27, the J gene TRBJ1-2; 7 bases are a match to TRBD1. Germline values: CDR1 MNHEY, CDR2 SMNVEV (reference sequence). J gave up 1 base and V 5 bases, and 1 base lay outside the gene matches. This CDR3 spans 13 amino acids.

This clone was observed a single time. This chain connects TRBV7-7 to TRBJ2-7; D might be TRBD2 (7 bases). Germline lookup yields CDR1 SSHAT and CDR2 FNYEAQ (reference sequence). The CDR3 contains 15 residues. The ends were cut back, 4 bases at V and 3 bases at J, with 16 bases in the middle. The CDR3 DNA follows: TGTGCCAGCAGCTCTGATTCGGGGGGCGGCTACGAGCAGTACTTC. Translating it yields CASSSDSGGGYEQYF.